This passage covers 25 T cell receptor beta chains from one sample sequenced in a study of blood T cells in healthy people across ages. Through a sample-barcoded 5' primer and a J-beta primer mix, a second PCR was run for about 7 to 12 cycles. TCRdb ran MiXCR on the 5' RACE reads and lists one entry per CDR3 protein. This sample has 650,000 to 800,000 distinct CDR3 sequences; 52% occur once, and the top ten carry 13%. Sequencing was done on a sample of blood. Every receptor here comes from a woman older than 75 in good health.

This clonotype was recorded once. V usage is TRBV28 and J usage is TRBJ2-7; D is undetermined. Trimming took 0 bases from V and 0 from J, leaving 9 bases between them. The CDR3 runs to 15 residues. CDR1 MDHEN and CDR2 SYDVKM come from the germline V gene. CDR3: CASSLWDANSYEQYF. The CDR3 region has the DNA TGTGCCAGCAGTTTATGGGACGCCAACTCCTACGAGCAGTACTTC.

This clonotype was recorded many times. The chain has TRBV10-2 and TRBJ2-7; 9 nucleotides line up with TRBD2. Trimming cost V 3 bases and J 5 bases; bases outside gene matches: 8. This CDR3 is 15 amino acids long. Germline CDR1 and CDR2: WSHSY and SAAADI. CDR3 sequence reads: CASSERGASGNEQYF. The CDR3 DNA reads TGCGCCAGCAGTGAACGGGGCGCTAGCGGGAACGAGCAGTACTTC.

This clonotype was detected a few times. Given a much more abundant clone one base away, this may be a read error. J is TRBJ2-5 and V is TRBV7-6, with 14 bases matching TRBD2. Germline V gene sequence: CDR1 SGHVS, CDR2 FNYEAQ. The V gene end was trimmed by 5 bases and the J gene end by 11 bases; junction bases not matched to a gene: 16. There are 17 residues in the CDR3. CDR3 residues: CASSTYRTSGGFYEQYF. The CDR3 nucleotides read TGTGCCAGCAGCACATACCGGACTAGCGGGGGGTTTTATGAGCAGTACTTC. The complete variable domain, with remaining parts taken from reference TRBV7-6 and TRBJ2-5, reads GAGVSQSPRYKVTKRGQDVALRCDPISGHVSLYWYRQALGQGPEFLTYFNYEAQQDKSGLPNDRFSAERPEGSISTLTIQRTEQRDSAMYRCASSTYRTSGGFYEQYFGPGTRLLVL.

A word on this clonotype: This may come from a read error, since a much larger clone is one base off. The chain carries TRBV7-6 and TRBJ2-3; D uncertain. The CDR3 is 12 amino acids. Germline CDR1 SGHVS, CDR2 FNYEAQ. Here the CDR3 DNA reads TGTGCCAGCAGCTTAGAATCAGATACGCGGTATTTT. Its protein product is CASSLESDTRYF. Looking up the rest from reference TRBV7-6 and TRBJ2-3 gives the full variable domain: GAGVSQSPRYKVTKRGQDVALRCDPISGHVSLYWYRQALGQGPEFLTYFNYEAQQDKSGLPNDRFSAERPEGSISTLTIQRTEQRDSAMYRCASSLESDTRYFGPGTRLTVL.

The chain uses TRBV12-3 or TRBV12-4 and TRBJ2-1; 13 bases agree with TRBD2. The CDR3 runs 14 residues. The V and J ends lost 6 bases and 7 bases, in that order; junction bases with no gene match: 3. This chain's CDR3 is CASRLAGGKNEQFF. In DNA, the CDR3 is TGTGCCAGCAGACTAGCGGGGGGGAAGAATGAGCAGTTCTTC.

This clonotype has ten or more counts. This chain connects TRBV20-1 to TRBJ2-1, with 12 bases that match TRBD2. With 1 base clipped from V and 4 bases from J, the junction kept 5 bases outside the gene matches. Germline V gene sequence: CDR1 DFQATT, CDR2 SNEGSKA (reference sequence). CDR3 length: 16 amino acids. The CDR3 spells CSARVLAGGTYNEQFF. In DNA form, the CDR3 reads TGCAGTGCTAGAGTCCTAGCGGGGGGGACATACAATGAGCAGTTCTTC.

This chain connects TRBV9 to TRBJ2-5; 10 nucleotides line up with TRBD1. V dropped 3 bases and J dropped 5; count of bases not matched to a gene: 7. Germline CDR1 and CDR2: SGDLS and YYNGEE. The CDR3 is 15 residues long. CDR3 coding DNA: TGTGCCAGCAGCGAGGGGACAGGGGCCGTGGAGACCCAGTACTTC. It is translated as CASSEGTGAVETQYF.

This clonotype was seen a single time. Possible read error: a much larger clone is one base away. The chain links TRBV5-1 to TRBJ2-4; no firm D call. The DNA end is a closer match to TRBJ2-5, so the J assignment may be wrong. Germline values: CDR1 SGHRS, CDR2 YFSETQ. The CDR3 runs 13 residues. CDR3 nucleotides: TGCGCCTGCAGCTACGGCCCGGGAGAGACCCAGTACTTC. As protein: CACSYGPGETQYF.

The chain carries TRBV7-8 and TRBJ2-1; TRBD2 matches 14 bases. V was clipped by 5 bases and J by 8 bases; unmatched bases: 14. CDR3 length: 18 amino acids. Germline CDR1 is SGHVS and CDR2 is FQNEAQ. The CDR3, as DNA: TGTGCCAGCAGCGAGGGACTAGCGGGGGATTCAATCGTTTATGAGCAGTTCTTC. Its protein is CASSEGLAGDSIVYEQFF.

J is TRBJ2-1 and V is TRBV6-5, with D maybe TRBD2 (6 bases). CDR3 length: 15 amino acids. Germline CDR1 MNHEY, CDR2 SVGAGI. Trimming pared 1 base from V and 5 bases from J, leaving 12 bases between. The CDR3 coding sequence is TGTGCCAGCAGTTACTGGGGAGGACTTAACAATGAGCAGTTCTTC. It encodes CASSYWGGLNNEQFF.

This clonotype has at least ten counts. DNA of the CDR3: TGCAGTGCACGACAGGGGCTCCAGTTCTTC. Its translation is CSARQGLQFF. This sequence joins TRBV20-1 and TRBJ2-1; 8 nucleotides line up with TRBD1. Trimming at V came to 6 bases and at J to 13 bases, leaving 5 bases not matched to a gene. Germline CDR1 DFQATT, CDR2 SNEGSKA (reference sequence). CDR3 length equals 10 residues.

Many counts were recorded for this clonotype. V and J are TRBV28 and TRBJ1-2; D is unclear. CDR3 length: 13 amino acids. Trimming shortened V by 5 bases and J by 7 bases, and 14 bases separated the two germline ends. Looked up from germline, CDR1 is MDHEN and CDR2 is SYDVKM. CDR3 nucleotide sequence: TGTGCCAGCAGTGGTGGAGTAGGGAGTGGCTACACCTTC. Translation gives CASSGGVGSGYTF.

The V and J genes are TRBV28 and TRBJ2-7; 9 bases align to TRBD1. This CDR3 is built from 15 residues. Losses at the gene ends were 2 bases for V and 3 bases for J; bases not matched to a gene: 5. The V gene's germline CDR1 is MDHEN and CDR2 SYDVKM. CDR3 amino acids: CASSLPGQGFYEQYF. The CDR3, as DNA: TGTGCCAGCAGTTTACCGGGACAGGGTTTCTACGAGCAGTACTTC.

Many counts were recorded for this clonotype. The V and J genes are TRBV5-1 and TRBJ2-2; a possible D gene is TRBD1 (5 bases). The CDR3 runs to 16 residues. Germline CDR1 and CDR2: SGHRS and YFSETQ. Trimming left V 0 bases short and J 0 bases short, with 9 bases between. CDR3 loop: CASSLVAGTNTGELFF. CDR3 bases: TGCGCCAGCAGCTTGGTGGCAGGGACGAACACCGGGGAGCTGTTTTTT.

The V gene is TRBV12-3 or TRBV12-4, the J gene TRBJ1-1; no clear D gene. The CDR3 runs to 14 residues. V lost 6 bases to trimming and J lost 1 base, with 12 bases between them. The CDR3 is CASRRSPGNTEAFF. The CDR3 coding sequence is TGTGCCAGCAGACGGAGCCCCGGGAACACTGAAGCTTTCTTT.

This clonotype came up many times. The chain uses TRBV5-1 and TRBJ2-1; 9 bases fit TRBD2. The CDR3 runs to 16 residues. V was pared by 4 bases and J by 7 bases, with 12 bases of the junction left unmatched. Germline V gene data show CDR1 as SGHRS and CDR2 as YFSETQ. The CDR3 protein is CASSTSGSGRVNEQFF. In nucleotides, the CDR3 is TGCGCCAGCAGCACCTCGGGTAGCGGGAGAGTAAATGAGCAGTTCTTC.

The chain is built from TRBV20-1 and TRBJ1-5; 9 bases match TRBD1. The germline V gene encodes CDR1 DFQATT and CDR2 SNEGSKA (reference sequence). The CDR3 totals 17 residues. V lost 7 bases to trimming and J lost 0 bases; unmatched junction nucleotides: 13. The CDR3 sequence: CSVRKGQGTYSNQPQHF. The CDR3 nucleotides read TGCAGTGTCCGTAAGGGACAGGGAACTTATAGCAATCAGCCCCAGCATTTT.

The V gene is TRBV3-1, the J gene TRBJ2-2, with no clear D. Germline CDR1 is LGHDT and CDR2 is YNNKEL (reference sequence). The V end lost 1 base, the J end lost 6 bases, and 15 bases lay between the germline ends. This CDR3 comprises 16 residues. Here the CDR3 DNA reads TGTGCCAGCAGCCAAGGACATAGGATTGTGGCCGGGGAGCTGTTTTTT. Its translation: CASSQGHRIVAGELFF.

The genes are TRBV2 and TRBJ2-7; 8 positions agree with TRBD2. CDR1 and CDR2 (germline): SNHLY, FYNNEI. The CDR3 contains 17 residues. V lost 1 base, J lost 2 bases, and 10 bases stayed unmatched. The CDR3 coding sequence is TGTGCCAGCAGTGAAGTCCCACCGGGACTAGACGCCTACGAGCAGTACTTC. Protein product: CASSEVPPGLDAYEQYF. Using reference TRBV2 and TRBJ2-7 for the parts outside the CDR3, the full variable domain is EPEVTQTPSHQVTQMGQEVILRCVPISNHLYFYWYRQILGQKVEFLVSFYNNEISEKSEIFDDQFSVERPDGSNFTLKIRSTKLEDSAMYFCASSEVPPGLDAYEQYFGPGTRLTVT.

The table lists this clonotype with many counts. The V gene is TRBV6-5, the J gene TRBJ2-2; 10 bases are a match to TRBD1. CDR3 length: 14 amino acids. The J segment lost 6 bases and the V segment lost 6 bases, leaving 4 bases of the junction unmatched. The germline CDR1 and CDR2 sequences are MNHEY and SVGAGI. The CDR3 sequence is CASRDDRGPGELFF. In DNA form, the CDR3 reads TGTGCCAGCAGAGACGACAGGGGGCCCGGGGAGCTGTTTTTT.

The J gene is TRBJ1-2, the V gene TRBV14; TRBD1 matches at 7 bases. The J segment lost 4 bases and the V segment lost 3 bases, leaving 5 bases of the junction unmatched. This CDR3 is 14 amino acids long. In germline, CDR1 is SGHDN, CDR2 FVKESK. CDR3 sequence reads: CASSQLRQGYGYTF. For the CDR3, the DNA is TGTGCCAGCAGCCAGCTTCGACAGGGCTATGGCTACACCTTC.

The chain carries TRBV30 and TRBJ2-3, with 10 bases fitting TRBD2. The V gene's germline CDR1 is GTSNPN and CDR2 SVGIG (reference sequence). J was trimmed by 4 bases and V by 6 bases; bases with no gene match: 10. CDR3 length: 15 amino acids. CDR3 residues: CACSSGRGSADTQYF. The CDR3 DNA follows: TGTGCCTGTTCTAGCGGGAGAGGAAGTGCAGATACGCAGTATTTT.

This clonotype was observed at least ten times. The J gene is TRBJ2-5, the V gene TRBV12-3 or TRBV12-4, with D possibly TRBD1 on 5 matching bases. V lost 7 bases, J lost 6 bases, and 9 bases lay in between. The CDR3 totals 11 residues. The CDR3 here is CASTAGKTQYF. CDR3 nucleotides: TGTGCCAGCACCGCAGGGAAGACCCAGTACTTC.

This clonotype was counted at least ten times. V gene TRBV7-7 combines with J gene TRBJ2-3, with D perhaps matching TRBD2 (6 bases). Germline CDR1 and CDR2: SSHAT and FNYEAQ (reference sequence). V lost 1 base to trimming and J lost 2 bases, with 10 bases between them. The CDR3 loop spans 15 amino acids. The CDR3 DNA is TGTGCCAGCAGCTTAGGACTAGGGTTCACAGATACGCAGTATTTT. This sequence encodes CASSLGLGFTDTQYF. Filled out from reference TRBV7-7 and TRBJ2-3, the complete variable domain reads GAGVSQSPRYKVTKRGQDVTLRCDPISSHATLYWYQQALGQGPEFLTYFNYEAQPDKSGLPSDRFSAERPEGSISTLTIQRTEQRDSAMYRCASSLGLGFTDTQYFGPGTRLTVL.

This clonotype was detected only a few times. V and J are TRBV3-1 and TRBJ1-6; TRBD1 might be the D (5 bases). The germline V and J ends were trimmed by 0 bases and 13 bases, with 16 bases remaining between them. The germline V gene has CDR1 LGHDT and CDR2 YNNKEL (reference sequence). The CDR3 contains 15 residues. CDR3 loop: CASSQDWGGVRPLHF. The CDR3 DNA follows: TGTGCCAGCAGCCAAGATTGGGGGGGGGTCAGGCCCCTCCACTTT.